The present entry profiles one T cell receptor (beta chain) with its context. This record belongs to a study of cytomegalovirus exposure and HLA in healthy donors. The V gene's germline CDR1 is SGHVS and CDR2 FQNEAQ. This CDR3 has 12 residues. V dropped 5 bases and J dropped 0 bases, with 4 bases sitting between them. Only in-frame clones appear in the TCRdb table, and some are missing; sequencing was by immunoSEQ multiplex PCR. This table has over 90,000 clones, over 85% appearing once. Sequencing was done on a sample of PBMCs. This chain links TRBV7-8 with TRBJ2-5, with D unresolved. The clonotype originates from a woman aged 18-35 years in good health and CMV-seronegative. CDR3 amino acids: CASSPYQETQYF. The CDR3 region has the DNA TGTGCCAGCAGCCCCTACCAAGAGACCCAGTACTTC.